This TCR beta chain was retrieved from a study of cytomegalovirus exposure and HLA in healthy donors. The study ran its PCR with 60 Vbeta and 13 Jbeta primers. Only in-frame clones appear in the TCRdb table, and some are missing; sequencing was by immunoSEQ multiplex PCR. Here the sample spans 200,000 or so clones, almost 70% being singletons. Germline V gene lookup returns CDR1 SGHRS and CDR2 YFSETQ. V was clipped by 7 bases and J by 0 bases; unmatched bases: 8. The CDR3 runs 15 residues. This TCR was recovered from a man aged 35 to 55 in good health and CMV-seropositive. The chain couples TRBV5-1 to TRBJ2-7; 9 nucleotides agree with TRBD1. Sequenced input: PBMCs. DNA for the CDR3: TGCGCCAGCGGCGCCCCGGGACAGGGCTCCTACGAGCAGTACTTC. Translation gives CASGAPGQGSYEQYF.